The 10 T cell receptor beta chains reported below all come from one sample, sequenced in a study of beta chain features in type 1 diabetes. Reverse transcribing all isolated RNA meant expressed TCRB transcripts were sequenced. TCRdb keeps only in-frame clones here, not all; method: immunoSEQ multiplex PCR. Of 850,000 to 900,000 clones in the sample, 17% are singletons; the top ten hold around 0.02%. Sequencing input: naive CD4+ T cells from blood. The receptor set was obtained from a young woman in good health.

This clone was counted between two and nine times. The chain joins TRBV12-5 to TRBJ2-5; 8 bases align to TRBD1. The closer fit of TRBJ2-7 to the DNA end suggests the J call may be wrong. The germline CDR1 and CDR2 sequences are LGHNT and FRNRAP. The CDR3 runs 14 residues. The CDR3 coding sequence is TGTGCTAGTGGTTTCGAGGACAGGGCTCTCGAGCAGTACTTC. Its translation: CASGFEDRALEQYF.

The chain is built from TRBV9 and TRBJ2-1, with 7 bases lining up with TRBD2. The CDR3 sequence is 17 residues long. Germline CDR1 reads SGDLS; CDR2 reads YYNGEE. V lost 4 bases, J lost 5 bases, and 15 bases stayed unmatched. The CDR3 nucleotides read TGTGCCAGCAGCCCCAAGAGTACAGCGGGATACCACAATGAGCAGTTCTTC. As protein: CASSPKSTAGYHNEQFF.

This clone was recorded a few times. J is TRBJ1-2 and V is TRBV25-1; TRBD1 matches 10 bases. This CDR3 is 15 amino acids long. The germline gives CDR1 MGHDK, CDR2 SYGVNS. The junction had 5 bases not matched to a gene; V was cut back by 3 bases and J by 4 bases. The CDR3 DNA is TGTGCCAGCAGTGACCCCGGGACAGGGGTCTATGGCTACACCTTC. It encodes CASSDPGTGVYGYTF.

This clone was seen only a few times. This same CDR3 is encoded by further DNA sequences in the sample. The chain has TRBV18 and TRBJ1-1, with D possibly TRBD1 on 6 matching bases. CDR3 size: 13 residues. The V end lost 3 bases, the J end lost 5 bases, and 10 bases lay between the germline ends. CDR1 and CDR2 (germline): KGHSH, LQKENI. CDR3 sequence (DNA): TGTGCCAGCTCACCCCACAGGGATACTGAAGCTTTCTTT. The encoded protein is CASSPHRDTEAFF.

V gene TRBV6-6 combines with J gene TRBJ2-7; TRBD2 aligns across 12 bases. V trimming: 7 bases; J trimming: 1 base; junction bases outside the gene matches: 2. There are 14 residues in the CDR3. Germline assignment: CDR1 MNHNY and CDR2 SVGAGI (reference sequence). The CDR3 DNA is TGTGCCAGCACCGGACTAGCGGGATCCTACGAGCAGTACTTC. Protein product: CASTGLAGSYEQYF.

The V and J genes are TRBV28 and TRBJ2-5; 7 nucleotides line up with TRBD1. Trimming took 6 bases from V and 5 from J; bases not matched to a gene: 9. This CDR3 spans 14 amino acids. The germline V gene has CDR1 MDHEN and CDR2 SYDVKM. CDR3 sequence reads: CASRPGTVPETQYF. Written as DNA, the CDR3 is TGTGCCAGCAGGCCCGGGACAGTTCCGGAGACCCAGTACTTC.

This clone was counted between two and nine times. The same CDR3 can be traced to other DNA sequences in this sample. The chain joins TRBV6-5 to TRBJ1-5; a possible D gene is TRBD1 (5 bases). Germline assignment: CDR1 MNHEY and CDR2 SVGAGI. The CDR3 consists of 13 residues. Trimming took 2 bases from V and 4 from J, leaving 6 bases between them. The CDR3 nucleotides are TGTGCCAGCAGTTACGGGGGGAATCAGCCCCAGCATTTT. Translating it yields CASSYGGNQPQHF.

Only a few counts were recorded for this clone. The rearrangement joins TRBV4-3 to TRBJ2-4; tentatively, D is TRBD1 (6 bases). Trimming stripped 0 bases from V and 2 bases from J, with 8 bases between. The CDR3 is made up of 15 amino acids. In germline, CDR1 is LGHNA, CDR2 YSLEER. The CDR3 protein is CASSQEDSTKNIQYF. The CDR3 region has the DNA TGCGCCAGCAGCCAAGAGGACAGTACCAAAAACATTCAGTACTTC.

V and J are TRBV7-9 and TRBJ2-2; 9 bases are shared with TRBD2. CDR3 size: 16 residues. Losses at the gene ends were 2 bases for V and 0 bases for J; bases not matched to a gene: 1. The germline V gene encodes CDR1 SEHNR and CDR2 FQNEAQ (reference sequence). The CDR3 reads CASSLLAGSNTGELFF. Here the CDR3 DNA reads TGTGCCAGCAGCTTACTAGCGGGATCGAACACCGGGGAGCTGTTTTTT.

This clone came up a few times. This sequence joins TRBV7-9 and TRBJ2-7; 7 bases align to TRBD1. Germline assignment: CDR1 SEHNR and CDR2 FQNEAQ (reference sequence). The CDR3 is made up of 13 amino acids. The ends lost 6 bases at V and 3 bases at J; junction bases unmatched: 5. The CDR3 here is CASRSGQDYEQYF. For the CDR3, the DNA is TGTGCCAGCAGATCAGGACAGGACTACGAGCAGTACTTC.